The 5 T cell receptor beta chains in this list originate from one sample, sequenced in a study of a mutant IDH1 vaccine in newly diagnosed glioma. Time point indicated: week 5, during vaccination. The content of each vaccine dose was 300 ug of mutant IDH1 20-mer peptide, and topical imiquimod accompanied it. What these receptors recognize is not known. Generated by immunoSEQ multiplex PCR, the TCRdb table keeps only in-frame clones and is missing some. In the table there are roughly 40,000 clones, about nine tenths of which are singletons. The source material was PBMCs, sampled from a glioma patient whose treatment included an IDH1 peptide vaccine. These TCRs come from a man aged 45-65 years with glioma.

J is TRBJ1-4 and V is TRBV6-1; 9 bases align to TRBD1. Germline V gene data show CDR1 as MNHNS and CDR2 as SASEGT. V lost 4 bases, J lost 7 bases, and 10 bases stayed unmatched. The CDR3 has 16 amino acids. As DNA, the CDR3 is TGTGCCAGCAGTGCCCTTTCCGGGACAGGGAGTGAAAAACTGTTTTTT. Its translation is CASSALSGTGSEKLFF.

The rearrangement links TRBV7-7 to TRBJ2-1, with TRBD2 as a possible D gene (5 bases). This CDR3 has 13 amino acids. CDR1 is SSHAT, CDR2 FNYEAQ, per germline (reference sequence). Here the CDR3 DNA reads TGTGCTAGCGCCCCGAGGTTGAAGGATGAGCAGTTCTTC. Translating it yields CASAPRLKDEQFF.

The chain joins TRBV19 to TRBJ1-1; D gene ambiguous. The CDR3 runs 13 residues. The V end was cut by 2 bases, the J end by 6 bases, with 10 bases between. The germline CDR1 and CDR2 sequences are LNHDA and SQIVND (reference sequence). The CDR3 loop reads CASSISTDAEAFF. The CDR3, as DNA: TGTGCCAGTAGTATATCTACAGATGCTGAAGCTTTCTTT.

The chain employs TRBV7-6 and TRBJ2-1; D may be TRBD1 or TRBD2 (7 bases each). The length of the CDR3 is 16 residues. V dropped 3 bases and J dropped 7 bases, with 19 bases sitting between them. Germline V lookup: CDR1 SGHVS, CDR2 FNYEAQ. CDR3 nucleotide sequence: TGTGCCAGCAGCTTTGGCCCCCAGGGGGGGAGGAATGAGCAGTTCTTC. Its protein product is CASSFGPQGGRNEQFF.

The chain recombines TRBV19 with TRBJ2-1; 11 bases fit TRBD2. Germline V CDR1 and CDR2: LNHDA, SQIVND (reference sequence). Losses at the gene ends were 6 bases for V and 2 bases for J; bases not matched to a gene: 3. The CDR3 sequence is 15 residues long. For the CDR3, the DNA is TGTGCCAGTAGCACTAGCGGGAGTCCCTACAATGAGCAGTTCTTC. As protein: CASSTSGSPYNEQFF.